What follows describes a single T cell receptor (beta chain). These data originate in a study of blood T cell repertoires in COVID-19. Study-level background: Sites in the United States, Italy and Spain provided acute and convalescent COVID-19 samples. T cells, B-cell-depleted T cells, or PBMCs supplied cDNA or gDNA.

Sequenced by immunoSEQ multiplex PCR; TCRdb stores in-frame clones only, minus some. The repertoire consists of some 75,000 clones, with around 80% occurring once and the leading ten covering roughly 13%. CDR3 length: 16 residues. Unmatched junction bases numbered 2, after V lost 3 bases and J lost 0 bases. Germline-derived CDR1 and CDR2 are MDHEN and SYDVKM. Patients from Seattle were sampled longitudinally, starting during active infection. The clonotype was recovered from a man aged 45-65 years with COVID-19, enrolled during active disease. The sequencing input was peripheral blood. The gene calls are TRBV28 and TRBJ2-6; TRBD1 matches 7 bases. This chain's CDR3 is CASSFAGGSGANVLTF. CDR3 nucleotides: TGTGCCAGCAGTTTTGCAGGGGGCTCTGGGGCCAACGTCCTGACTTTC.